The TCR beta chain described here comes from a study of cytomegalovirus exposure and HLA in healthy donors. Broader study findings: Rare TCR sequences predominated, though certain public TCRs were found in many donors.

Use of 60 Vbeta and 13 Jbeta primers characterized the PCR. Clones were read by immunoSEQ multiplex PCR, and TCRdb kept only the in-frame ones, dropping some. The sample records over 150,000 clones, about four fifths being singletons. CDR3 length: 14 residues. Between the trimmed V and J ends, which lost 4 bases and 5 bases, there was a span of 14 bases. In germline, CDR1 is MNHEY, CDR2 SMNVEV (reference sequence). On this clone: Its antigen is not known.

This chain connects TRBV27 to TRBJ1-1, with D hard to call. What was sequenced was PBMCs. This TCR was sampled from a woman in her thirties in good health and CMV-seropositive. This CDR3 is CASSYRGSVTEAFF. CDR3 nucleotides: TGTGCCAGCAGTTATCGGGGAAGTGTAACTGAAGCTTTCTTT.